This T cell receptor beta chain was captured in a study of shared clonotypes between healthy human individuals. Notes on the study in general: Researchers sampled blood only, noting tissue repertoires likely differ. The four-donor shared clonotypes exceeded non-shared clonotypes in generation probability, with non-shared ones scoring lower.

Remarks on this clone: The antigen remains unidentified.

CDR1 and CDR2 (germline): SEHNR, FQNEAQ (reference sequence). The CDR3 is 15 amino acids. V lost 4 bases and J lost 5; bases outside the gene matches: 9. Deep-level running was used for the assay. Sequencing was performed with immunoSEQ multiplex PCR; in TCRdb, only in-frame clones are kept and a portion is missing. The sample includes 2.5 million or so clones, 90% to 95% of them seen just once. This sequence joins TRBV7-9 and TRBJ2-3; 7 bases align to TRBD1. The specimen sequenced was naive CD4+ T cells sorted from blood. Noted subset: CD45RA+ positively selected. The clonotype comes from a young man in good health. CDR3 protein: CASSSPDRERDTQYF. CDR3 sequence (DNA): TGTGCCAGCAGCTCCCCCGACAGGGAGAGAGATACGCAGTATTTT.